This T cell receptor (beta chain) was sequenced in a study of regulatory T cells in long-lasting Graves disease. For TCR beta, libraries came from iRepertoire HTBI primers and Arm-PCR of CDR3 regions. TCRdb recomputed calls from the multiplex PCR reads with MiXCR, one row per CDR3 protein. This sample carries more than 300,000 distinct CDR3 sequences, around 16% of them seen once, and the ten largest clones take about 20%. As to this clonotype: The antigen is unknown.

Sample time point: newly diagnosed GD, antithyroid drugs for less than 3 months. There was RNA extracted from PBMCs, and the TCR library was made from it. Regarding the study as a whole: Small sample size may have lowered accuracy.

V was pared by 0 bases and J by 4 bases, with 10 bases between. The CDR3 runs 14 residues. Germline V gene lookup returns CDR1 SGDLS and CDR2 YYNGEE. This sequence was found in a female donor with Graves disease. The chain is built from TRBV9 and TRBJ2-5, with a weak D call TRBD1 (6 bases). Sequenced here: peripheral blood mononuclear cells (PBMCs), sampled at new diagnosis, from a patient treated with antithyroid drugs. CDR3 region: CASSVEQGIETQYF. The CDR3 nucleotides are TGTGCCAGCAGCGTAGAGCAGGGGATAGAGACCCAGTACTTC.